The T cell receptor (beta chain) described here comes from a study of cytomegalovirus exposure and HLA in healthy donors. Remarks on this clone: Antigen: not known.

Amplification used 60 Vbeta primers and 13 Jbeta primers. Using immunoSEQ multiplex PCR, the repertoire was profiled, and TCRdb retains in-frame clones only, with some absent. The table has over 65,000 clones, roughly 77% seen once; the top ten hold about 14%. Nominal health characterized the donors when sampled, though unrecorded immune exposures were likely. Study-wide results and caveats: In a later analysis, a missense DCLRE1C variant was linked to TCR beta V- and J-gene trimming. A later analysis found that most CMV-associated TCR beta chains appeared HLA-restricted.

The source is a woman aged 40 to 50 in good health and CMV-seropositive. Sequencing was done on a sample of PBMCs.

As DNA, the CDR3 is TGTGCCAGCAGCGTAGGGCTAGCAGATGTTGAGCAGTTCTTC. This encodes CASSVGLADVEQFF. The chain joins TRBV9 to TRBJ2-1; D is perhaps TRBD2 (5 bases). Germline loops: CDR1 SGDLS, CDR2 YYNGEE. V was shortened by 0 bases and J by 9 bases, with 13 bases between the two germline ends. The CDR3 contains 14 residues.